Sequencing of this TCR beta chain was carried out in a study of neurological immune-mediated disorders. Regarding the study as a whole: HTLV-1-associated myelopathy had the most TCR clonal expansion, whereas multiple sclerosis had the least (lower than in healthy controls). None of the CDR3 amino acid sequences in expanded clones turned up in more than one subject, which points to private repertoires in all groups.

This clonotype occurred a few times. Its antigen is unknown. Germline V gene sequence: CDR1 SGHRS, CDR2 YFSETQ. CDR3 length equals 14 residues. The J segment lost 6 bases and the V segment lost 7 bases, leaving 7 bases of the junction unmatched. Template-switch 5'RACE cDNA synthesis added a 10-nucleotide unique molecular identifier. In each sequencing run, over 170 million TCR-beta sequences were generated from 15-18 subjects. TCRdb fed the 5' RACE reads into MiXCR, producing one record per CDR3 protein. The sample lists roughly 18,000 distinct CDR3 sequences, around a quarter occurring once. The origin of this receptor is a man aged 50 or older with HTLV-1-associated myelopathy (HAM/TSP). Sequencing was carried out using PBMCs. The chain employs TRBV5-1 and TRBJ2-1, with TRBD2 matching over 10 bases. The CDR3 bases are TGCGCCAGCTTTGGGACTAGCGCGTCCAATGAGCAGTTCTTC. This sequence encodes CASFGTSASNEQFF.